This TCR beta chain was identified during a study of T-cell reconstitution after alpha-beta-depleted transplantation in children. J gave up 4 bases and V 8 bases, and 5 bases lay outside the gene matches. This CDR3 is 13 amino acids long. The germline gives CDR1 MNHEY, CDR2 SMNVEV (reference sequence). With regard to this clonotype: Antigen: not known.

During its preparation, the TCRbeta library received unique molecular identifiers. MiXCR, run by TCRdb on the PCR reads, gives a single entry per CDR3 protein. The data show fewer than 750,000 distinct CDR3 sequences, 27% seen once. Study outcomes and limitations: Newly made T cells mostly supplied T-cell counts and diversity one year after transplant. After transplant, high TCRbeta diversity at day 60 in some patients arose from surviving recipient T cells and thymic progenitors. Where alpha-beta T cells came from about two months after transplant was reportedly several hundred expanded graft clones.

The sample was PBMCs, taken before TCRalphabeta/CD19-depleted stem cell transplant. The chain recombines TRBV27 with TRBJ2-5; 9 nucleotides match TRBD1. This TCR was sampled from a boy less than two years old with Wiskott-Aldrich syndrome, due to receive a stem cell transplant. Written as DNA, the CDR3 is TGTGCCAGCGGGACAGGGATGGGAGAGACCCAGTACTTC. Amino acid sequence: CASGTGMGETQYF.